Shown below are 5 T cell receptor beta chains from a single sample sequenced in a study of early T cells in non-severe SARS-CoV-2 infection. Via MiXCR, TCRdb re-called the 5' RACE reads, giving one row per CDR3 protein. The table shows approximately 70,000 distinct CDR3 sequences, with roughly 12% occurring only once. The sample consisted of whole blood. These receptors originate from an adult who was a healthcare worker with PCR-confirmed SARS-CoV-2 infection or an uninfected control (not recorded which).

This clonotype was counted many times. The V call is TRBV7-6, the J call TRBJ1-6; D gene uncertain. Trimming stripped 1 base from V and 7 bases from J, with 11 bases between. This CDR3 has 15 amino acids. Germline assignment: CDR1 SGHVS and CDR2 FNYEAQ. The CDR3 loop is CASSLEAAGNSPLHF. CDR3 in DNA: TGTGCCAGCAGCTTAGAGGCGGCGGGAAATTCACCCCTCCACTTT.

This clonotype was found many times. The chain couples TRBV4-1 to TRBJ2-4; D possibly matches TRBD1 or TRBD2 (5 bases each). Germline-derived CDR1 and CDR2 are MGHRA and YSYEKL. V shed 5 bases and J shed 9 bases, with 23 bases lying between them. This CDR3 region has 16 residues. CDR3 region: CASSDRGRGAGGIQYF. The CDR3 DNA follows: TGCGCCAGCAGCGATAGGGGAAGGGGCGCGGGTGGCATTCAGTACTTC.

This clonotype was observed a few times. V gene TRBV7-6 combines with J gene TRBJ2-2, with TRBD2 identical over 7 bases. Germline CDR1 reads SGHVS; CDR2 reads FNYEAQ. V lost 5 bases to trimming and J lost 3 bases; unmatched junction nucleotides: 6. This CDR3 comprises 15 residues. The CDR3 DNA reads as TGTGCCAGCAGCCCCGGACTAGTATACACCGGGGAGCTGTTTTTT. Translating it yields CASSPGLVYTGELFF.

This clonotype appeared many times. The CDR3 DNA reads TGTGCCAGCAGCTCTACGACAGCTAGCACAGATACGCAGTATTTT. Translated: CASSSTTASTDTQYF. This chain links TRBV7-6 with TRBJ2-3; possibly TRBD1 for D (5 bases). CDR3 size: 15 residues. Deletions cut 4 bases from V and 0 bases from J, with 11 bases between. CDR1 is SGHVS, CDR2 FNYEAQ, per germline.

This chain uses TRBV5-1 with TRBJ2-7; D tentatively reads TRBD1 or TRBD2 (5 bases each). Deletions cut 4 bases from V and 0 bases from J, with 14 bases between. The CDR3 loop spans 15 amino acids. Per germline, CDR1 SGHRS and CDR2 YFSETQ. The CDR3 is CASSRGTEPSYEQYF. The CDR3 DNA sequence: TGCGCCAGCAGCCGAGGGACCGAACCCTCCTACGAGCAGTACTTC.